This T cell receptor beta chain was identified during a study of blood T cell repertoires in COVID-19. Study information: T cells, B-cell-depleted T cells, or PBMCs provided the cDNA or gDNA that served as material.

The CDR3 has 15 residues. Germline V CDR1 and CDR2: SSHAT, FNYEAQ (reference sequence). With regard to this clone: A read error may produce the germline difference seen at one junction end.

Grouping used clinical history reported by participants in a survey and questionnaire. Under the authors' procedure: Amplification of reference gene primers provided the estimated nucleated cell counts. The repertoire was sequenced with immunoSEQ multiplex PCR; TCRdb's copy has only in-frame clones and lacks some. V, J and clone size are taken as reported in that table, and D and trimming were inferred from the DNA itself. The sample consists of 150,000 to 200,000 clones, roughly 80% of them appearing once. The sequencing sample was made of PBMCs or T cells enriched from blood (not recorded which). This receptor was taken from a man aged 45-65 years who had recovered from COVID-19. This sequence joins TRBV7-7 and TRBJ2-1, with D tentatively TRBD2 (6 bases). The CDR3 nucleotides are TGTGCTAGCAGCCCTAGCGTCAGCTCCTACAATGAGCAGTTCTTC. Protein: CASSPSVSSYNEQFF.